Below, 18 T cell receptor beta chains from the same sample are listed, as sequenced in a study of PD-1 blockade in classical Hodgkin lymphoma. Clones were sequenced by immunoSEQ multiplex PCR, and TCRdb holds only the in-frame ones, with some missing. The data hold over 50,000 clones, with 87% observed a single time. Time point meaning: cycle 4 day 1 (C4D1), after more than 5 weeks of nivolumab. Patients all relapsed after autologous stem cell transplantation, and there was variation in brentuximab vedotin exposure. Sequenced here: peripheral blood mononuclear cells (PBMCs), sampled before the fourth cycle of nivolumab. These receptors came from a human donor with classical Hodgkin lymphoma.

This rearrangement joins TRBV5-1 to TRBJ1-5, with D unclear. CDR1 and CDR2 from the germline V gene are SGHRS and YFSETQ. This CDR3 region has 15 residues. The ends were cut back, 0 bases at V and 3 bases at J, with 10 bases in the middle. This chain's CDR3 is CASSLVPEPNQPQHF. The CDR3, as DNA: TGCGCCAGCAGCTTGGTCCCGGAACCCAATCAGCCCCAGCATTTT.

The CDR3 reads CASSLVQDYEQYF. The CDR3 region has the DNA TGCGCCAGCAGCTTGGTCCAGGATTACGAGCAGTACTTC. The chain links TRBV5-1 to TRBJ2-7, with no clear D. V was cut by 0 bases and J by 4 bases, with 8 bases left in between. CDR1 is SGHRS and CDR2 is YFSETQ in the germline V gene. CDR3 size: 13 residues.

This clone was seen more than once but under ten times. V and J are TRBV6-5 and TRBJ2-7; tentatively, D is TRBD1 or TRBD2 (6 bases each). This CDR3 contains 14 residues. CDR1 and CDR2 from the germline V gene are MNHEY and SVGAGI. V lost 9 bases, J lost 2 bases, and 17 bases lay in between. CDR3 sequence reads: CASRSGAGAYEQYF. For the CDR3, the DNA is TGTGCCAGTAGGTCGGGGGCAGGGGCCTACGAGCAGTACTTC.

In this sample, this clone turned up a few times. The chain joins TRBV10-3 to TRBJ1-1; D perhaps matches TRBD1 (5 bases). The V end lost 8 bases, the J end lost 11 bases, and 15 bases lay between the germline ends. The CDR3 has 11 amino acids. Germline values: CDR1 ENHRY, CDR2 SYGVKD. CDR3 bases: TGTGCCATCGGGGTCGGGAGGGACGCTTTCTTT. Amino acid sequence: CAIGVGRDAFF.

The chain has TRBV18 and TRBJ1-2; D not resolved. Trimming cost V 2 bases and J 6 bases, with 10 bases left between them. The CDR3 runs 13 residues. Germline V gene lookup returns CDR1 KGHSH and CDR2 LQKENI. The CDR3 protein is CASSPDIGHGYTF. CDR3 sequence (DNA): TGTGCCAGCTCACCAGATATAGGCCATGGCTACACCTTC. Looking up the rest from reference TRBV18 and TRBJ1-2 gives the full variable domain: NAGVMQNPRHLVRRRGQEARLRCSPMKGHSHVYWYRQLPEEGLKFMVYLQKENIIDESGMPKERFSAEFPKEGPSILRIQQVVRGDSAAYFCASSPDIGHGYTFGSGTRLTVV.

The chain carries TRBV18 and TRBJ1-1; D gene ambiguous. CDR3 length: 14 residues. Per the germline V gene, CDR1 is KGHSH and CDR2 is LQKENI. The ends were cut back, 1 base at V and 1 base at J, with 7 bases in the middle. CDR3 in amino acids: CASSPLSRNTEAFF. CDR3 sequence (DNA): TGTGCCAGCTCACCACTTTCGCGGAACACTGAAGCTTTCTTT.

J is TRBJ2-2 and V is TRBV27; 9 bases agree with TRBD1. The junction had 7 bases not matched to a gene; V was cut back by 4 bases and J by 4 bases. Germline V lookup: CDR1 MNHEY, CDR2 SMNVEV (reference sequence). The CDR3 totals 16 residues. The CDR3 DNA sequence: TGTGCCAGCAGTTCCCCGGGACAGGGTACCACCGGGGAGCTGTTTTTT. Translated, it gives CASSSPGQGTTGELFF.

The rearrangement joins TRBV9 to TRBJ1-2; D is uncertain. CDR1 and CDR2 from the germline V gene are SGDLS and YYNGEE. With 3 bases removed from V and 5 bases from J, the gap between germline ends came to 8 bases. The CDR3 spans 12 residues. The CDR3 sequence: CASSALSYGYTF. In DNA form, the CDR3 reads TGTGCCAGCAGCGCTCTGAGTTATGGCTACACCTTC.

The chain recombines TRBV7-9 with TRBJ1-5; possible D gene TRBD1, 5 bases. The CDR3 is 14 residues long. Trimming removed 5 bases at V and 1 base at J, with 9 bases between. CDR1 and CDR2 (germline): SEHNR, FQNEAQ (reference sequence). The CDR3 sequence: CASSHRDSNQPQHF. CDR3 sequence (DNA): TGTGCCAGCAGCCACCGGGACAGCAATCAGCCCCAGCATTTT.

This clone was seen a handful of times. The chain couples TRBV6-5 to TRBJ1-1; 8 positions agree with TRBD1. This CDR3 is 12 amino acids long. V lost 4 bases and J lost 8; bases outside the gene matches: 3. Per germline, CDR1 MNHEY and CDR2 SVGAGI. The CDR3 DNA reads TGTGCCAGCAGTTGGCGGACAGGGGAAGCTTTCTTT. This translates into CASSWRTGEAFF.

This chain links TRBV2 with TRBJ1-5; D not resolved. The length of the CDR3 is 13 residues. Germline V gene data show CDR1 as SNHLY and CDR2 as FYNNEI. Trimming cost V 0 bases and J 9 bases, with 9 bases left between them. This CDR3 is CASSEAYSGPQHF. CDR3 in DNA: TGTGCCAGCAGTGAAGCGTACTCGGGGCCCCAGCATTTT.

The rearrangement links TRBV9 to TRBJ2-5; tentatively, D is TRBD2 (6 bases). V was clipped by 6 bases and J by 7 bases, with 13 bases between them. This CDR3 region has 12 residues. The germline V gene has CDR1 SGDLS and CDR2 YYNGEE. This CDR3 is CASNGGGVTQYF. CDR3 nucleotide sequence: TGTGCCAGCAACGGTGGAGGGGTGACCCAGTACTTC.

This sequence joins TRBV19 and TRBJ1-2; a possible D gene is TRBD1 (5 bases). The CDR3 has 14 amino acids. Between the trimmed V and J ends, which lost 2 bases and 6 bases, there was a span of 13 bases. From germline, CDR1 is LNHDA and CDR2 SQIVND (reference sequence). The CDR3 DNA is TGTGCCAGTAGTATAACCTTGACAGAAGATGGCTACACCTTC. Amino acids: CASSITLTEDGYTF. Full variable domain (missing parts from reference TRBV19 and TRBJ1-2): DGGITQSPKYLFRKEGQNVTLSCEQNLNHDAMYWYRQDPGQGLRLIYYSQIVNDFQKGDIAEGYSVSREKKESFPLTVTSAQKNPTAFYLCASSITLTEDGYTFGSGTRLTVV.

This clone occurred a few times. The chain carries TRBV27 and TRBJ1-1, with D uncertain. CDR3 length: 13 amino acids. CDR1 is MNHEY, CDR2 SMNVEV, per germline (reference sequence). Trimming cost V 4 bases and J 4 bases, with 10 bases left between them. The CDR3 here is CASSWGSGTEAFF. CDR3 bases: TGTGCCAGCAGTTGGGGATCGGGCACTGAAGCTTTCTTT.

Turning to this clone: The sample has other DNA sequences that encode this CDR3 too. For the CDR3, the DNA is TGCGCCAGCAGTCCGGGTTGGGGGGAGTACGAGCAGTACTTC. Translation: CASSPGWGEYEQYF. The rearrangement joins TRBV5-1 to TRBJ2-7, with D possibly being TRBD2 (6 bases). Trimming cost V 5 bases and J 4 bases, with 16 bases left between them. The germline CDR1 and CDR2 sequences are SGHRS and YFSETQ. CDR3 length equals 14 residues.

The V and J genes are TRBV5-5 and TRBJ1-1, with no clear D. The V end was cut by 2 bases, the J end by 7 bases, with 6 bases between. Per germline, CDR1 SGHKS and CDR2 YYEKEE (reference sequence). The CDR3 is 11 residues long. CDR3 sequence: CASSFGSEAFF. As DNA, the CDR3 is TGTGCCAGCAGCTTCGGGAGTGAAGCTTTCTTT.

Concerning this clone: A junction end diverges from the germline sequence, so it may reflect a read error. The CDR3 reads CASSQDGFGQSYW. The CDR3 region has the DNA TGCGCCAGCAGCCAAGATGGATTTGGGCAGTCCTATTGG. The chain recombines TRBV4-1 with TRBJ1-1; D remains unclear. CDR1 MGHRA and CDR2 YSYEKL come from the germline V gene. CDR3 length: 13 amino acids.

The V and J genes are TRBV2 and TRBJ1-3, with 8 bases aligning to TRBD1. From germline, CDR1 is SNHLY and CDR2 FYNNEI. The CDR3 extends over 14 amino acids. Trimming at V came to 5 bases and at J to 1 base, leaving 1 base not matched to a gene. The CDR3 sequence: CASSRTGSGNTIYF. The CDR3 DNA follows: TGTGCCAGCAGTAGGACAGGGTCTGGAAACACCATATATTTT.